Listed here is a single T cell receptor (beta chain). TCRdb keeps only in-frame clones here, not all; method: immunoSEQ multiplex PCR. The sample contains roughly 88,000 clones, about nine tenths of which appear only once. CDR1 is SNHLY and CDR2 is FYNNEI in the germline V gene. Trimming removed 0 bases at V and 5 bases at J, with 10 bases between. The CDR3 contains 14 residues. This specimen belongs to a study of control samples from healthy donors and cancer patients. The sequence came from a woman in her 30s in good health. Material for sequencing was blood. This chain uses TRBV2 with TRBJ1-1; D is undetermined. CDR3 bases: TGTGCCAGCAGTGAAGCGCTTGGAGGGACTGAAGCTTTCTTT. Its translation: CASSEALGGTEAFF.